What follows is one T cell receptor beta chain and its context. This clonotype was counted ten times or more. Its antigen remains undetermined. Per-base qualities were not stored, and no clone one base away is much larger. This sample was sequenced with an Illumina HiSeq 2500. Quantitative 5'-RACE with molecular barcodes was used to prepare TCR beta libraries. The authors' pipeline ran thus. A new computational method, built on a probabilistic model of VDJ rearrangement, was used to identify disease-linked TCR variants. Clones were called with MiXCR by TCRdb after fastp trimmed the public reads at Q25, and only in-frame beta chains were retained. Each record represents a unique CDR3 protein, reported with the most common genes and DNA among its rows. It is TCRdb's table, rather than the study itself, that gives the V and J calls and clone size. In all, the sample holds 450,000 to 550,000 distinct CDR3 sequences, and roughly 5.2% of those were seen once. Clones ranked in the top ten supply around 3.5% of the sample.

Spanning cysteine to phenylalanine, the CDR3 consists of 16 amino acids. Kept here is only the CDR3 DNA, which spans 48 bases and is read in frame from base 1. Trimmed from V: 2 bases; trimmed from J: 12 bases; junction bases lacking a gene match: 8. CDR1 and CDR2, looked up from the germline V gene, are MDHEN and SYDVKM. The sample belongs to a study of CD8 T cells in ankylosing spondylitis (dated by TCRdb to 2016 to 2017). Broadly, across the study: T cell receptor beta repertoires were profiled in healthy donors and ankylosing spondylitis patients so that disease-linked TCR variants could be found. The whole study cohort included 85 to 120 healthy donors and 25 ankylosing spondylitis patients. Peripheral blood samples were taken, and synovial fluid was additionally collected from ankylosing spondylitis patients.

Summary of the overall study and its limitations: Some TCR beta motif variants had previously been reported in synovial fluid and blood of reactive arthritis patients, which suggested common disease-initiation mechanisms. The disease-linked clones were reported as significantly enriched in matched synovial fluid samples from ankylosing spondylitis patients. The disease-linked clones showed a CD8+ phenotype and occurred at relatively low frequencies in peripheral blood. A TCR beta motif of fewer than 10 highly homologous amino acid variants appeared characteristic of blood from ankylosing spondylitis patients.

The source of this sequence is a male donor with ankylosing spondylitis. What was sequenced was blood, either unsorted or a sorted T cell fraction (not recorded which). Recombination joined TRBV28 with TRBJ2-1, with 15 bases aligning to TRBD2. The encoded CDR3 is CASSLPRTSGRARQFF. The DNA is TGTGCCAGCAGTTTACCGAGGACTAGCGGGAGGGCCCGGCAGTTCTTC. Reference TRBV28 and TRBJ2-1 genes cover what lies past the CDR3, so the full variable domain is DVKVTQSSRYLVKRTGEKVFLECVQDMDHENMFWYRQDPGLGLRLIYFSYDVKMKEKGDIPEGYSVSREKKERFSLILESASTNQTSMYLCASSLPRTSGRARQFFGPGTRLTVL.